This note documents a single T cell receptor (beta chain) sequence. What it binds is not known. This entry is derived from a study of T cell responses to AZD1222 COVID-19 vaccine. Study outcomes and limitations: Targeting of unmutated variant regions was reportedly seen in nearly half of spike-specific TCRs. Repertoire sampling was restricted to post-peak T cell response timepoints. Females made up more of the donors, who were largely white British, and clonal diversity may have come out too low. Vaccine-associated CD4 TCRs spanned spike, dominant at 160-218 and 743-854.

The CDR3 covers 16 residues. V was pared by 0 bases and J by 6 bases, with 2 bases of the junction left unmatched. From germline, CDR1 is SGHTA and CDR2 FQGTGA. The table came from immunoSEQ multiplex PCR; TCRdb's copy has only in-frame clones and leaves some out. Among approximately 74,000 clones listed, about nine tenths were seen once. The genes are TRBV7-3 and TRBJ1-6; 10 positions agree with TRBD1. The sequencing used peripheral blood, collected on day 0 of AZD1222 vaccination. This TCR came from an adult in good health. For the CDR3, the DNA is TGTGCCAGCAGCTTAACGGGGGACAGGGGTAATTCACCCCTCCACTTT. This codes for CASSLTGDRGNSPLHF.